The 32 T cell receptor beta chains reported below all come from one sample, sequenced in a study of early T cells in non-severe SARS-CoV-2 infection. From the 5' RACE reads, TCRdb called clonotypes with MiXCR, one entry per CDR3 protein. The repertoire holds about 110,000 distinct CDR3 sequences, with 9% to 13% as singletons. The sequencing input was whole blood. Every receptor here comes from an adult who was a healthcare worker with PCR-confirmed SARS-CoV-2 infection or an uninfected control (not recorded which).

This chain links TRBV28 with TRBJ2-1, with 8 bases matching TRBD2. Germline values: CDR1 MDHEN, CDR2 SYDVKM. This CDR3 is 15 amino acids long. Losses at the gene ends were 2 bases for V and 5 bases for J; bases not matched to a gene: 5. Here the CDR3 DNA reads TGTGCCAGCAGTTTAGCGGGGGGTAATAACAATGAGCAGTTCTTC. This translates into CASSLAGGNNNEQFF.

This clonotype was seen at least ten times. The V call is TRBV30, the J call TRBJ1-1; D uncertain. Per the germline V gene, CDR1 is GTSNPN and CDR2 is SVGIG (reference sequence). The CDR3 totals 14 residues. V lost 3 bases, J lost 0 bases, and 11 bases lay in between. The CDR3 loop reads CAWSGSSMNTEAFF. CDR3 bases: TGTGCCTGGAGCGGGTCTTCCATGAACACTGAAGCTTTCTTT.

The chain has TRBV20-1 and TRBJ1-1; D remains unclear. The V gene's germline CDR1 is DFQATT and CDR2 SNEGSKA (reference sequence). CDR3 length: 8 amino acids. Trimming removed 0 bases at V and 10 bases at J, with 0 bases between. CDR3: CSAREAFF. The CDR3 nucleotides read TGCAGTGCTAGAGAAGCTTTCTTT.

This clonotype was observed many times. As DNA, the CDR3 is TGTGCCAGCAGTTTAAACCTGTACAATGAGCAGTTCTTC. This translates into CASSLNLYNEQFF. The rearrangement joins TRBV12-3 or TRBV12-4 to TRBJ2-1; D remains unclear. The V end lost 2 bases, the J end lost 4 bases, and 6 bases lay between the germline ends. The CDR3 is 13 amino acids.

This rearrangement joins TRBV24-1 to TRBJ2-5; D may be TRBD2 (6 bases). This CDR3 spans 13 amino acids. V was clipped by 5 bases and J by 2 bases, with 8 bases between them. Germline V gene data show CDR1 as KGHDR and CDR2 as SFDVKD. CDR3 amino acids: CATSGGGQETQYF. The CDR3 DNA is TGTGCCACCAGTGGAGGAGGGCAAGAGACCCAGTACTTC.

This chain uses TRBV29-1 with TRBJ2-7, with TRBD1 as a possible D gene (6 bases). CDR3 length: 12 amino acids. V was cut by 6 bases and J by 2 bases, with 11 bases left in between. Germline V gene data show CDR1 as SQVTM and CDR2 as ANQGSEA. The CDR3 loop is CSVARDTYEQYF. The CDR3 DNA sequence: TGCAGCGTGGCCCGGGACACCTACGAGCAGTACTTC.

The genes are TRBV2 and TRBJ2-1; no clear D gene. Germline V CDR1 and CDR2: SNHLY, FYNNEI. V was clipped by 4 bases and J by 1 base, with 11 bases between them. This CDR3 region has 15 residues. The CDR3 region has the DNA TGTGCCAGCAGTGTCGACCACGCTTCCTACAATGAGCAGTTCTTC. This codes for CASSVDHASYNEQFF.

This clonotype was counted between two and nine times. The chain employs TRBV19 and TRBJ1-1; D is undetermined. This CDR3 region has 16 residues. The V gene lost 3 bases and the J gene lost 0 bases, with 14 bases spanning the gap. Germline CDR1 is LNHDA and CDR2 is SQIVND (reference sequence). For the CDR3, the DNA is TGTGCCAGTAGTATGTTGCGAATGGTCATGAACACTGAAGCTTTCTTT. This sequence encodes CASSMLRMVMNTEAFF.

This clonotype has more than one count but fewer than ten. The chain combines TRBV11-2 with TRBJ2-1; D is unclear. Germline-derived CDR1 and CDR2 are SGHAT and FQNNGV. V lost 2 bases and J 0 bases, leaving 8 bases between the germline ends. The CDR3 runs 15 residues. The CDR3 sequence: CASSLRTASYNEQFF. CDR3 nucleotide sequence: TGTGCCAGCAGCTTACGAACGGCCTCCTACAATGAGCAGTTCTTC.

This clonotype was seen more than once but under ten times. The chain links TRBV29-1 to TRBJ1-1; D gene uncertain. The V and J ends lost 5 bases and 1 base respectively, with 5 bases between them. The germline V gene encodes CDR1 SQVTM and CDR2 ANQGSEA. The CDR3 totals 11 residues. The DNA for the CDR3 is TGCAGCGTTTTGGAGAACACTGAAGCTTTCTTT. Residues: CSVLENTEAFF.

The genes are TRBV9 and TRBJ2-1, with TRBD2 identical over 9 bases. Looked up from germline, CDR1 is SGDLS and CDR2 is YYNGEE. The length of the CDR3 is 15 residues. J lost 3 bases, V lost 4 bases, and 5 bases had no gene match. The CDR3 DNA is TGTGCCAGCAGCCCTCAGACTAGCGGCTACAATGAGCAGTTCTTC. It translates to CASSPQTSGYNEQFF.

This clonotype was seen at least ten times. DNA for the CDR3: TGTGCCAGCAGCTCAGGACGGAACTATGGCTACACCTTC. It codes for CASSSGRNYGYTF. V is TRBV2 and J is TRBJ1-2; no reliable D call. CDR3 length equals 13 residues. V lost 6 bases to trimming and J lost 2 bases, with 10 bases between them. Germline V CDR1 and CDR2: SNHLY, FYNNEI.

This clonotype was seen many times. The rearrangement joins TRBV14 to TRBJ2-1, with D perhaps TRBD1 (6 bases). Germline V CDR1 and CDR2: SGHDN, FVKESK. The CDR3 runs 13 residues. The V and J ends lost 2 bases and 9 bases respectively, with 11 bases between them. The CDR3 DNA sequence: TGTGCCAGCAGCCAATCTACAGGGAGTGAGCAGTTCTTC. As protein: CASSQSTGSEQFF.

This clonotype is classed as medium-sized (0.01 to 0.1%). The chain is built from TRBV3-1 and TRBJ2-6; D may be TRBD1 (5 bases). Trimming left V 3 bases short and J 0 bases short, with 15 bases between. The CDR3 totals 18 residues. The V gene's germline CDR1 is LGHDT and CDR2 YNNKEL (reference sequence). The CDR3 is CASSQHPGQSSGANVLTF. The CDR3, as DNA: TGTGCCAGCAGCCAGCACCCTGGACAAAGCTCTGGGGCCAACGTCCTGACTTTC. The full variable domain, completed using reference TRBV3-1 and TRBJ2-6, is DTAVSQTPKYLVTQMGNDKSIKCEQNLGHDTMYWYKQDSKKFLKIMFSYNNKELIINETVPNRFSPKSPDKAHLNLHINSLELGDSAVYFCASSQHPGQSSGANVLTFGAGSRLTVL.

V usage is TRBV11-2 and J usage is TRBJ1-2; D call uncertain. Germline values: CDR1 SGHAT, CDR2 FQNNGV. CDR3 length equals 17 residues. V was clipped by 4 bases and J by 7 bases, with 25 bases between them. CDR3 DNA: TGTGCCAGCAGCTCCCTGGGTGGCATATCGGCGTTTCGTGGCTACACCTTC. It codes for CASSSLGGISAFRGYTF.

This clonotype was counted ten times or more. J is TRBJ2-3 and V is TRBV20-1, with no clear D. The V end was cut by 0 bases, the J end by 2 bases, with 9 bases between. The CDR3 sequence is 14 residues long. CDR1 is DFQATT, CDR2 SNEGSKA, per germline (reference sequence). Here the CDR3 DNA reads TGCAGTGCTAGAGAGGGGTCCCCCACAGATACGCAGTATTTT. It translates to CSAREGSPTDTQYF.

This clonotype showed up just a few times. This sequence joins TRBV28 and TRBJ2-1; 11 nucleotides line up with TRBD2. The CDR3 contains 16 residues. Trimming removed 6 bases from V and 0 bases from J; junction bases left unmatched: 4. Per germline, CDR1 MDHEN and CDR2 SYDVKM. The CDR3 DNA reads TGTGCCAGCAGCCCTAGCGGGAGGAACTCCTACAATGAGCAGTTCTTC. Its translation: CASSPSGRNSYNEQFF.

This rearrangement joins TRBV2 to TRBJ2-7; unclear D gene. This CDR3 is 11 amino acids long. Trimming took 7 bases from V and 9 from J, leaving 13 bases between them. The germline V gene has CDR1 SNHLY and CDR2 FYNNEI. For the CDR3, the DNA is TGTGCCAGCAATGATATCGGGCCGCAGTACTTC. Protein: CASNDIGPQYF.

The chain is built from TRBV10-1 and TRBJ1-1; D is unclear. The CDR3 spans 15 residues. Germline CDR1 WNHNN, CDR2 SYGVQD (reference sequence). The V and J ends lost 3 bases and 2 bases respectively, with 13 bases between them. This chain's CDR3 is CASSDRRGANTEAFF. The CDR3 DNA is TGCGCCAGCAGTGACCGTCGGGGAGCCAACACTGAAGCTTTCTTT.

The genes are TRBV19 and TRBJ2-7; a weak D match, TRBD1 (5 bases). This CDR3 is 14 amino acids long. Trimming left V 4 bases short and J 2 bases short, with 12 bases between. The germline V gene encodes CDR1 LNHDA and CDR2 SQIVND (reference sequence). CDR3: CASSNPDSTYEQYF. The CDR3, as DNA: TGTGCCAGTAGTAACCCCGACAGCACCTACGAGCAGTACTTC.

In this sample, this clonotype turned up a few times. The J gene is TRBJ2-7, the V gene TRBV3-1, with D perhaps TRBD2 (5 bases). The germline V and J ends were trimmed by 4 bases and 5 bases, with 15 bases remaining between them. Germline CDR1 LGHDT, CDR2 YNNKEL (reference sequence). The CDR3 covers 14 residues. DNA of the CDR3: TGTGCCAGCAGCCGCCGGACTGAAGAAAACGAGCAGTACTTC. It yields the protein CASSRRTEENEQYF.

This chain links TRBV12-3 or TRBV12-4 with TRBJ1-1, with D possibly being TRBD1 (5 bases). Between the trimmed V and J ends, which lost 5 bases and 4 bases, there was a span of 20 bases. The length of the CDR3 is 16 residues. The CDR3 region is CASSPRRMVGGTEAFF. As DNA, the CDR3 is TGTGCCAGCAGTCCTCGGCGGATGGTCGGGGGCACTGAAGCTTTCTTT.

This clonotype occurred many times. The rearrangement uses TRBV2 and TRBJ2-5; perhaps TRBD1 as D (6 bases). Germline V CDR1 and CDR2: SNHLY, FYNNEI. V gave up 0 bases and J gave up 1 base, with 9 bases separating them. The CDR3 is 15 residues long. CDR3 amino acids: CASSEAWGPQETQYF. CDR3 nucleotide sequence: TGTGCCAGCAGTGAAGCCTGGGGGCCCCAAGAGACCCAGTACTTC. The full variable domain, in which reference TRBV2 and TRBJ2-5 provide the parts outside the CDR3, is EPEVTQTPSHQVTQMGQEVILRCVPISNHLYFYWYRQILGQKVEFLVSFYNNEISEKSEIFDDQFSVERPDGSNFTLKIRSTKLEDSAMYFCASSEAWGPQETQYFGPGTRLLVL.

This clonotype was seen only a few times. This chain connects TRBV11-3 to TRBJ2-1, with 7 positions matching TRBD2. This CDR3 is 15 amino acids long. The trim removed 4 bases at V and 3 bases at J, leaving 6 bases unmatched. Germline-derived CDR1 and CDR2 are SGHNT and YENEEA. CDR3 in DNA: TGTGCCAGCAGCTATACTAGCGTTCTCTACAATGAGCAGTTCTTC. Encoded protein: CASSYTSVLYNEQFF.

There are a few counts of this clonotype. The CDR3 region has the DNA TGTGCCAGCAGCCCCGGACACTCACGCTACGAGCAGTACTTC. Amino acid sequence: CASSPGHSRYEQYF. V gene TRBV7-8 combines with J gene TRBJ2-7, with D possibly TRBD1 on 5 matching bases. Germline CDR1 reads SGHVS; CDR2 reads FQNEAQ. Trimming pared 5 bases from V and 3 bases from J, leaving 14 bases between. This CDR3 spans 14 amino acids. The full variable domain, in which reference TRBV7-8 and TRBJ2-7 provide the parts outside the CDR3, is GAGVSQSPRYKVAKRGQDVALRCDPISGHVSLFWYQQALGQGPEFLTYFQNEAQLDKSGLPSDRFFAERPEGSVSTLKIQRTQQEDSAVYLCASSPGHSRYEQYFGPGTRLTVT.

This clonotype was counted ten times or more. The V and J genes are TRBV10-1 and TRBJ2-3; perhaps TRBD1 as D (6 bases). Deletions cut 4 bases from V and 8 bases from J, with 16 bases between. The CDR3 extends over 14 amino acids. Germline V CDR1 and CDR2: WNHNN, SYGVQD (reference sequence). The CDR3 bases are TGCGCCAGCAGTGGACAGGAAGGTTCGGGTACGCAGTATTTT. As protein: CASSGQEGSGTQYF.

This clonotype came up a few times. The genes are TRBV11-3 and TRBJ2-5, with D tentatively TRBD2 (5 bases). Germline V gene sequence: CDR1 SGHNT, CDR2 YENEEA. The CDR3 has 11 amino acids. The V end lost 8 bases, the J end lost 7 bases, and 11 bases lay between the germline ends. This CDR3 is CASGTRGTQYF. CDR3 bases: TGTGCCAGCGGAACACGGGGGACCCAGTACTTC. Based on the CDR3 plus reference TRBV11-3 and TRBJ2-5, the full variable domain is EAGVVQSPRYKIIEKKQPVAFWCNPISGHNTLYWYLQNLGQGPELLIRYENEEAVDDSQLPKDRFSAERLKGVDSTLKIQPAELGDSAVYLCASGTRGTQYFGPGTRLLVL.

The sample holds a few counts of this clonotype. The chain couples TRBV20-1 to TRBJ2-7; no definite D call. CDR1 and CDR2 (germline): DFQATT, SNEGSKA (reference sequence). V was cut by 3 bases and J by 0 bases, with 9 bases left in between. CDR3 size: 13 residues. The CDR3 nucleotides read TGCAGTGCTAGTTCCGGGCGCTCCTACGAGCAGTACTTC. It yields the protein CSASSGRSYEQYF.

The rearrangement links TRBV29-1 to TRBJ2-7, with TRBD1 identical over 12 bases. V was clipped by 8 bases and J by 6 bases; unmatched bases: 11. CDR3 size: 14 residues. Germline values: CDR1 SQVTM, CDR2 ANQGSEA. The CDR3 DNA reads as TGCAGCTTTCAACCGGGACAGGGGGCTACCGAGCAGTACTTC. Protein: CSFQPGQGATEQYF.

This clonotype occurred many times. The DNA for the CDR3 is TGTGCCAGCAGCTTGTCAAGGACTAGCGGGACCCTTCAGACCCAGTACTTC. Translated: CASSLSRTSGTLQTQYF. The V and J genes are TRBV5-5 and TRBJ2-5; 12 bases fit TRBD2. Trimming cost V 1 base and J 6 bases; bases outside gene matches: 10. There are 17 residues in the CDR3. Looked up from germline, CDR1 is SGHKS and CDR2 is YYEKEE (reference sequence).

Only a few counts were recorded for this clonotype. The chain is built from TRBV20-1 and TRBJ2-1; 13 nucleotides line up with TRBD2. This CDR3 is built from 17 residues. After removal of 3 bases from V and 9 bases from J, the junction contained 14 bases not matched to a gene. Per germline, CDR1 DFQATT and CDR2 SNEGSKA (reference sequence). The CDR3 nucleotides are TGCAGTGCTAGTCGACTAGCGGGGGGCCTCGGATTCGGTGAGCAGTTCTTC. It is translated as CSASRLAGGLGFGEQFF.

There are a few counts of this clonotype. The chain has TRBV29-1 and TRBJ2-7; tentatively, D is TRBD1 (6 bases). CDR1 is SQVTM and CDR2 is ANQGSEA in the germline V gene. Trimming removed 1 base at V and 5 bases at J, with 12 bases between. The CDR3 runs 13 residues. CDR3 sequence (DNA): TGCAGCGTTGAAGGAGCCAGGGGCGACGAGCAGTACTTC. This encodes CSVEGARGDEQYF.